A selection of T cell receptor beta chains follows, all from one sample in a study of blood T cell repertoires in COVID-19. The repertoire was sequenced with immunoSEQ multiplex PCR; TCRdb's copy has only in-frame clones and lacks some. The top ten hold almost 2% of the sample, which has 200,000 to 300,000 clones, 65% to 90% seen once. Source material: peripheral blood. Receptors were obtained from a man younger than 40 with active or convalescent COVID-19. Both conserved end residues are trimmed from each CDR3.

j_gene | v_gene | CDR3aa
TRBJ1-2 | TRBV6-2/TRBV6-3 | ASSFLPVTGGYT
TRBJ1-2 | TRBV5-6 | ASSLAENMGSYGYT
TRBJ1-2 | TRBV4-2 | ASSQPGNNYGYT
TRBJ2-3 | TRBV7-2 | ASSWTSGDTQY
TRBJ1-2 | TRBV10-3 | AISEWKGYGYT
TRBJ1-1 | TRBV7-2 | ASSLVESYYTEAF
TRBJ1-4 | TRBV7-9 | ASSRVTEPIEKLF
TRBJ2-7 | TRBV7-2 | ASSLHDSSYEQY
TRBJ2-2 | TRBV3-1/TRBV3-2 | ASSQDLGQSTGELF
TRBJ1-1 | TRBV6-5 | ASSSHRDTEAF
TRBJ2-1 | TRBV3-1/TRBV3-2 | ASSPKNTAGGHEQF
TRBJ2-5 | TRBV13 | ASSLGEPGLAGGRETQY
TRBJ2-7 | TRBV4-1 | ASSQSLAGGIYEQY
TRBJ2-1 | TRBV19 | ASSIGSVNEQF
TRBJ2-1 | TRBV11-2 | ASSLNSYNEQF
TRBJ1-3 | TRBV2 | ASSGPGNTIY
TRBJ1-5 | TRBV5-8 | ASSLLTNRDNQPQH
TRBJ2-5 | TRBV5-4 | ASSYPGQRAIETQY
TRBJ1-5 | TRBV4-1 | ASSQGVGGNQPQH
TRBJ2-5 | TRBV15 | ATSRETGVGGGQETQY
TRBJ2-3 | TRBV9 | ASSQSRLAGGDTQY
TRBJ1-1 | TRBV30 | AWSVFGGAMNTEAF
TRBJ2-2 | TRBV24-1 | ATSDSAGAGAHGELF
TRBJ1-4 | TRBV7-9 | ASSFRGTNEKLF
TRBJ2-1 | TRBV12-3/TRBV12-4 | ASSFARDSGPF
TRBJ2-7 | TRBV11-2 | ASSLGQGLDEQY